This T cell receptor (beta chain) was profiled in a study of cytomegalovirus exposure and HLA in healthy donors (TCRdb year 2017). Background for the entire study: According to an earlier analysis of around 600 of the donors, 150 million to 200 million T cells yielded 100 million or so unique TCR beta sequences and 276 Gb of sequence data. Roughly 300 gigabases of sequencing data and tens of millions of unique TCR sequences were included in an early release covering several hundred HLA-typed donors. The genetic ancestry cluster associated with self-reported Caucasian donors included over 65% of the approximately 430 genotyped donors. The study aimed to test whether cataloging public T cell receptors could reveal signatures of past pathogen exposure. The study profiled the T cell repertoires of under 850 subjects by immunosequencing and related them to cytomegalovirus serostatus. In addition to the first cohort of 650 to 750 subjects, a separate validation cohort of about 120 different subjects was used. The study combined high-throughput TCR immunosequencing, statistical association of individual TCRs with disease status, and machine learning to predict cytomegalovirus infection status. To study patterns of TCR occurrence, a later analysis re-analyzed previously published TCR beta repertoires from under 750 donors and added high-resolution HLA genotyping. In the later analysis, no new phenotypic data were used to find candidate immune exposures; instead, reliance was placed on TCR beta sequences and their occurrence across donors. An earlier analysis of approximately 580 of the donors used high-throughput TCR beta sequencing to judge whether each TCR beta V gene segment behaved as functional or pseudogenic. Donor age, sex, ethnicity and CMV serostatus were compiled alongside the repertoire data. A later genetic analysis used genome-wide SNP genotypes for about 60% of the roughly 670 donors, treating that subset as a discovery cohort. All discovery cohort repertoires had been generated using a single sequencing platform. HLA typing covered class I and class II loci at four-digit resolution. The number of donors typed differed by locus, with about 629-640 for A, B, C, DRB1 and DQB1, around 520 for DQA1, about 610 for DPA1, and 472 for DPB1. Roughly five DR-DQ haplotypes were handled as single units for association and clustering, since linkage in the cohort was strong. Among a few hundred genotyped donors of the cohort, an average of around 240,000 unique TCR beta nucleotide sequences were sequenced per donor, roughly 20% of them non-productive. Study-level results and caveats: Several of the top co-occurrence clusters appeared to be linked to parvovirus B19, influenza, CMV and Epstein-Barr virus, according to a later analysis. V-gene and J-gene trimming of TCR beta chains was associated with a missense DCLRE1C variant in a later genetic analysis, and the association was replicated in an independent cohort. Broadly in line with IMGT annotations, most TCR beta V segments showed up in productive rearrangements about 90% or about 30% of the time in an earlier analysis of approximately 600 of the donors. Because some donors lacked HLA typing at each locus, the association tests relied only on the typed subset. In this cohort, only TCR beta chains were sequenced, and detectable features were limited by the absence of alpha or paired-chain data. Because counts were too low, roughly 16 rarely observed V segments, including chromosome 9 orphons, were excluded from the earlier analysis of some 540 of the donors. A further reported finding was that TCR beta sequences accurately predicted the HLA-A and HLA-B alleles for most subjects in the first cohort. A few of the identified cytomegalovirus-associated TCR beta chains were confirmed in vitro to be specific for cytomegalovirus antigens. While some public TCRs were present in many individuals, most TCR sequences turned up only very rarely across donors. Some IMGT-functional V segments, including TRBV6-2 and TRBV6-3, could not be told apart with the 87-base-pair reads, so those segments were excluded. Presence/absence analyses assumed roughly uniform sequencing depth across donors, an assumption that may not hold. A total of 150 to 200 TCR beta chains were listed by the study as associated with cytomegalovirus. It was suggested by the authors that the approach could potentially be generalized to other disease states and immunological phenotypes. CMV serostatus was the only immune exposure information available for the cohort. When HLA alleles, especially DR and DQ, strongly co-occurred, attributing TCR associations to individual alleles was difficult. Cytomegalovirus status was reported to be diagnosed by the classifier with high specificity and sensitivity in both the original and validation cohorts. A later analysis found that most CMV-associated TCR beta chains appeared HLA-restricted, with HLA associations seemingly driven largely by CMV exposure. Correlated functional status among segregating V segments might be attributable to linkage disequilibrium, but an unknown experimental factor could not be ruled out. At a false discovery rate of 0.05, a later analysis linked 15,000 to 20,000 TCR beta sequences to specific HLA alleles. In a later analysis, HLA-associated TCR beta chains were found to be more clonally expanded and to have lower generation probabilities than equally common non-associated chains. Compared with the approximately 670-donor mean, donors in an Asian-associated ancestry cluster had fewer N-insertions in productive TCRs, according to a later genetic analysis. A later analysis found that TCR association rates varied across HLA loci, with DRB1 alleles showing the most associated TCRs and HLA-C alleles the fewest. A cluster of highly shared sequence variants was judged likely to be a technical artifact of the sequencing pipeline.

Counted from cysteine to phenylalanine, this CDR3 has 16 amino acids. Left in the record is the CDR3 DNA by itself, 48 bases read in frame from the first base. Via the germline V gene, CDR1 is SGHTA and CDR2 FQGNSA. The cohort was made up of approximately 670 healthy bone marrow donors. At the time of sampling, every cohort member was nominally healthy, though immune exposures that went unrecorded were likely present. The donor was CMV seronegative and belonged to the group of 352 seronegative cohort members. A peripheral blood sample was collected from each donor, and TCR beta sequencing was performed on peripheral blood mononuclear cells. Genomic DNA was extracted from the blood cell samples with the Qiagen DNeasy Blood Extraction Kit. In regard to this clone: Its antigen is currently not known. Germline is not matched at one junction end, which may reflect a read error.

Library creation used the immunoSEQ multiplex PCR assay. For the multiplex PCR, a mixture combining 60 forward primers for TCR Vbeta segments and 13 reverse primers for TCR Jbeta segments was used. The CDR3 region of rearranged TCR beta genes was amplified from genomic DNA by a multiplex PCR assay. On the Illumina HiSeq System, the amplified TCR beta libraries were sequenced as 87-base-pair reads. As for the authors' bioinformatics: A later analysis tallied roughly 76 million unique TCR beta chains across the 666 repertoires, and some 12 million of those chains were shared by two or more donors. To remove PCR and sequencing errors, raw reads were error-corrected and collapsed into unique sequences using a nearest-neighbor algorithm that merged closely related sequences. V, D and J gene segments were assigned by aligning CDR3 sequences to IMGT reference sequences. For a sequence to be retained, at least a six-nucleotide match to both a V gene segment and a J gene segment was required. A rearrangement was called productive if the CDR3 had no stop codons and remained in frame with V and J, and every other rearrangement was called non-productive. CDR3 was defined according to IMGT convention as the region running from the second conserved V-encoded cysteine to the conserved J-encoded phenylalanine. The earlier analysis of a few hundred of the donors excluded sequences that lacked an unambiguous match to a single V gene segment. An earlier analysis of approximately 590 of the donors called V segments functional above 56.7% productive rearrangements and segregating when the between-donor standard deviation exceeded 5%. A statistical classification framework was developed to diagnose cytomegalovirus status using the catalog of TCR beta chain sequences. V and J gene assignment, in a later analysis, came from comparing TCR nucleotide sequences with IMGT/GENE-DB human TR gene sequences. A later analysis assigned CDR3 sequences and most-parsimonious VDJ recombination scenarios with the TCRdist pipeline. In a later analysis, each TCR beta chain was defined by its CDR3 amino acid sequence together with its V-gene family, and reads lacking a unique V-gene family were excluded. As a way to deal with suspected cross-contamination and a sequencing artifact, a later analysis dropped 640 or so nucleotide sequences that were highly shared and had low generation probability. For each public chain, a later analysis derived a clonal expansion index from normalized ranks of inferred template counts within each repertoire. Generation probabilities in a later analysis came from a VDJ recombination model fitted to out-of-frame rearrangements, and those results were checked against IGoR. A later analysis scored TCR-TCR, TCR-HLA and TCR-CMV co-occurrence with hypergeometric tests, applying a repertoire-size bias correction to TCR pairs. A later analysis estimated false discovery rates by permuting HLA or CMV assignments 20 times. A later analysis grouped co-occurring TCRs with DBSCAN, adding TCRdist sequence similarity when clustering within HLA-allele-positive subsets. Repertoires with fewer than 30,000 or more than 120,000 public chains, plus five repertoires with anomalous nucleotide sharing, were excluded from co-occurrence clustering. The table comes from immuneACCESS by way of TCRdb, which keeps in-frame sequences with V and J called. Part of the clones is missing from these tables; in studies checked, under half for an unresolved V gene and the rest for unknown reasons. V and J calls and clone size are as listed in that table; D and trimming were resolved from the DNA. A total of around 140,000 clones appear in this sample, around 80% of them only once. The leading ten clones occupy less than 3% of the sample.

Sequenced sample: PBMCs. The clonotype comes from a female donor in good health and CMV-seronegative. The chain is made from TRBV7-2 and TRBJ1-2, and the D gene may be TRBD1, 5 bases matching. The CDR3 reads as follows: CASSSDWGRPNYGYPF. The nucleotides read TGTGCCAGCAGCTCCGACTGGGGCAGACCCAACTATGGCTACCCCTTC.